A single sample is the source of the 26 T cell receptor beta chains below, sequenced in a study of blood T cell repertoires in COVID-19 (dated by TCRdb to the early 2020s). Libraries were prepared through the immunoSEQ multiplex PCR assay. Imported from immuneACCESS, the table was reduced by TCRdb to in-frame sequences with V and J called. These copies leave out some clones; in studies compared against another copy, an unresolved V gene accounts for under half, and the cause of the remainder is not known. The sample yields 60,000 or so clones; almost 90% were counted once. In total, the top ten clones hold about 4.3% of the sample. The sequencing sample was made of peripheral blood. All receptors come from a man aged 55-75 years with acute or convalescent COVID-19.

This rearrangement joins TRBV3-1 (or the pseudogene TRBV3-2) to TRBJ2-3; 7 nucleotides line up with TRBD2. Per germline, CDR1 LGHDT and CDR2 YNNKEL (reference sequence). Trimming cost V 3 bases and J 6 bases; bases outside gene matches: 6. CDR3 length: 14 amino acids. This CDR3 reads CASSQGGRLDTQYF. The CDR3, as DNA: TGTGCCAGCAGCCAGGGGGGGAGGCTGGATACGCAGTATTTT.

The chain joins TRBV6-5 to TRBJ2-1; 7 bases align to TRBD2. Germline CDR1 and CDR2: MNHEY and SVGAGI. CDR3 length: 15 amino acids. Germline trimming cut 6 bases from V and 3 bases from J; bases unmatched to any gene: 8. CDR3 loop: CASSPTWGGYNEQFF. DNA of the CDR3: TGTGCCAGCAGCCCGACCTGGGGGGGCTACAATGAGCAGTTCTTC.

This rearrangement joins TRBV2 to TRBJ2-5, with D possibly matching TRBD2 (5 bases). Germline lookup yields CDR1 SNHLY and CDR2 FYNNEI. V lost 11 bases and J 2 bases, leaving 15 bases between the germline ends. CDR3 size: 13 residues. The CDR3 reads CASLIQRQETQYF. The CDR3 nucleotides are TGTGCCTCCCTCATCCAGCGGCAAGAGACCCAGTACTTC.

The V and J genes are TRBV28 and TRBJ1-4, with 7 bases identical to TRBD1. Looked up from germline, CDR1 is MDHEN and CDR2 is SYDVKM. The CDR3 has 16 amino acids. J gave up 6 bases and V 6 bases, and 13 bases lay outside the gene matches. The CDR3 is CASRASPGQSHEKLFF. As DNA, the CDR3 is TGTGCCAGCAGAGCCAGTCCGGGACAGAGTCATGAAAAACTGTTTTTT.

The chain joins TRBV28 to TRBJ1-1; 8 bases align to TRBD1. In germline, CDR1 is MDHEN, CDR2 SYDVKM. V lost 6 bases and J lost 4; bases outside the gene matches: 4. This CDR3 contains 13 residues. CDR3 sequence (DNA): TGTGCCAGCAGGAGAGACAGGGGCACTGAAGCTTTCTTT. Translating it yields CASRRDRGTEAFF.

DNA for the CDR3: TGTGCCAGCAGCAAAAGCGGGAATTCCTACAATGAGCAGTTCTTC. This encodes CASSKSGNSYNEQFF. The chain links TRBV6-6 to TRBJ2-1; 7 bases align to TRBD2. This CDR3 is 15 amino acids long. V gave up 6 bases and J gave up 1 base; unmatched junction bases: 6. Germline values: CDR1 MNHNY, CDR2 SVGAGI (reference sequence).

The chain is built from TRBV29-1 and TRBJ2-3; D call uncertain. This CDR3 is built from 11 residues. Looked up from germline, CDR1 is SQVTM and CDR2 is ANQGSEA. Trimming removed 6 bases from V and 11 bases from J, with 15 bases in between. The DNA for the CDR3 is TGCAGCGTAGAGCCGGCGGAAGGGCAGTATTTT. Encoded protein: CSVEPAEGQYF.

This chain uses TRBV5-1 with TRBJ2-3, with 14 bases that match TRBD2. Germline V gives CDR1 SGHRS, CDR2 YFSETQ. The trim removed 0 bases at V and 3 bases at J, leaving 0 bases unmatched. The CDR3 totals 16 residues. CDR3 DNA: TGCGCCAGCAGCTTGGGACTAGCGGGAGGGACAGATACGCAGTATTTT. Its translation: CASSLGLAGGTDTQYF.

This chain joins TRBV28 and TRBJ1-1; TRBD1 agrees at 8 bases. The CDR3 is made up of 14 amino acids. J lost 0 bases, V lost 6 bases, and 3 bases had no gene match. CDR1 and CDR2 from the germline V gene are MDHEN and SYDVKM. CDR3 sequence reads: CASRVTGVNTEAFF. CDR3 in DNA: TGTGCCAGCAGGGTGACAGGGGTGAACACTGAAGCTTTCTTT.

CDR3 DNA: TGTGCCAGCAGCTCACTCGTCGGGGTAGGGCTCCACTTT. This codes for CASSSLVGVGLHF. The gene calls are TRBV7-3 and TRBJ1-6; D gene uncertain. The CDR3 sequence is 13 residues long. Trimming left V 4 bases short and J 16 bases short, with 17 bases between. Germline CDR1 and CDR2: SGHTA and FQGTGA.

The chain joins TRBV4-1 to TRBJ1-5; D unresolved. This CDR3 has 13 amino acids. Between the trimmed V and J ends, which lost 0 bases and 5 bases, there was a span of 5 bases. Germline CDR1 and CDR2: MGHRA and YSYEKL. The CDR3 DNA sequence: TGCGCCAGCAGCCAAGATCTCCATCAGCCCCAGCATTTT. Its translation: CASSQDLHQPQHF.

This chain uses TRBV27 with TRBJ2-7, with 10 bases fitting TRBD2. Per the germline V gene, CDR1 is MNHEY and CDR2 is SMNVEV (reference sequence). The CDR3 has 14 amino acids. The junction had 3 bases not matched to a gene; V was cut back by 2 bases and J by 5 bases. The CDR3 DNA reads as TGTGCCAGCAGTTTAGGTCTAGCGGGAGACGAGCAGTACTTC. Translated: CASSLGLAGDEQYF.

This clone was observed once. The chain combines TRBV28 with TRBJ2-2; tentative D call: TRBD1 (7 bases). The CDR3 has 14 amino acids. Germline lookup yields CDR1 MDHEN and CDR2 SYDVKM. V was cut by 6 bases and J by 6 bases, with 14 bases left in between. CDR3 sequence reads: CASSPDRRAGELFF. CDR3 sequence (DNA): TGTGCCAGCAGCCCGGACAGGAGGGCCGGGGAGCTGTTTTTT.

The chain joins TRBV28 to TRBJ2-1; D not resolved. CDR1 is MDHEN, CDR2 SYDVKM, per germline. The V end was cut by 3 bases, the J end by 10 bases, with 7 bases between. There are 11 residues in the CDR3. The CDR3 DNA is TGTGCCAGCAGTTTTATGGCCGAGCAGTTCTTC. This codes for CASSFMAEQFF.

The chain recombines TRBV7-3 with TRBJ2-2; unclear D gene. Germline CDR1 reads SGHTA; CDR2 reads FQGTGA. CDR3 size: 12 residues. V dropped 1 base and J dropped 7 bases, with 4 bases sitting between them. The CDR3 nucleotides read TGTGCCAGCAGCTTAATCGGCGGGGAGCTGTTTTTT. Residues: CASSLIGGELFF.

This clone turned up a few times. This chain joins TRBV29-1 and TRBJ1-1; D ambiguous. The CDR3 contains 12 residues. Trimming removed 4 bases from V and 1 base from J, with 7 bases in between. Looked up from germline, CDR1 is SQVTM and CDR2 is ANQGSEA. The CDR3 is CSVVRGNTEAFF. The CDR3 DNA is TGCAGCGTTGTCCGGGGGAACACTGAAGCTTTCTTT.

The chain has TRBV3-1 (or the pseudogene TRBV3-2) and TRBJ2-1; 13 bases fit TRBD2. With 6 bases clipped from V and 7 bases from J, the junction kept 9 bases outside the gene matches. Germline V gene sequence: CDR1 LGHDT, CDR2 YNNKEL (reference sequence). The CDR3 contains 16 residues. CDR3 sequence (DNA): TGTGCCAGCAGTCGCCCGACTAGCGGGAGGCCAAATGAGCAGTTCTTC. Amino acid sequence: CASSRPTSGRPNEQFF.

The chain combines TRBV25-1 with TRBJ1-6, with TRBD1 identical over 8 bases. J lost 1 base, V lost 4 bases, and 6 bases had no gene match. The CDR3 extends over 17 amino acids. Germline CDR1 reads MGHDK; CDR2 reads SYGVNS. CDR3 sequence reads: CASSGTGIRSYNSPLHF. The DNA of the CDR3 is TGTGCCAGCAGTGGGACAGGGATCCGTTCCTATAATTCACCCCTCCACTTT.

The chain uses TRBV3-1 (or the pseudogene TRBV3-2) and TRBJ2-1; 9 bases agree with TRBD2. The trim removed 4 bases at V and 6 bases at J, leaving 7 bases unmatched. Germline V gene data show CDR1 as LGHDT and CDR2 as YNNKEL (reference sequence). This CDR3 is 15 amino acids long. This chain's CDR3 is CASSPPRGRVNEQFF. The CDR3 DNA is TGTGCCAGCAGCCCCCCTCGCGGGAGGGTCAATGAGCAGTTCTTC.

The chain employs TRBV7-9 and TRBJ2-7; perhaps TRBD2 as D (6 bases). From germline, CDR1 is SEHNR and CDR2 FQNEAQ (reference sequence). This CDR3 comprises 13 residues. With 5 bases removed from V and 2 bases from J, the gap between germline ends came to 10 bases. CDR3 in amino acids: CASSRLGPYEQYF. For the CDR3, the DNA is TGTGCCAGCAGCAGACTAGGGCCCTACGAGCAGTACTTC. Together with reference TRBV7-9 and TRBJ2-7, the CDR3 gives the full variable domain: DTGVSQNPRHKITKRGQNVTFRCDPISEHNRLYWYRQTLGQGPEFLTYFQNEAQLEKSRLLSDRFSAERPKGSFSTLEIQRTEQGDSAMYLCASSRLGPYEQYFGPGTRLTVT.

This chain joins TRBV9 and TRBJ2-5; 8 bases line up with TRBD2. The germline gives CDR1 SGDLS, CDR2 YYNGEE. This CDR3 has 15 residues. Unmatched junction bases numbered 4, after V lost 1 base and J lost 2 bases. CDR3 nucleotides: TGTGCCAGCAGCGTAATCAGCGGGGGTCAAGAGACCCAGTACTTC. It codes for CASSVISGGQETQYF.

J is TRBJ2-5 and V is TRBV3-1 (or the pseudogene TRBV3-2); 10 nucleotides match TRBD2. Looked up from germline, CDR1 is LGHDT and CDR2 is YNNKEL (reference sequence). Losses at the gene ends were 4 bases for V and 5 bases for J; bases not matched to a gene: 16. The CDR3 is 18 amino acids. CDR3 DNA sequence: TGTGCCAGCAGCCCACTAGCGGGACGAGGGGGTAATGGGGAGACCCAGTACTTC. Its protein is CASSPLAGRGGNGETQYF.

This clone has a single count. V gene TRBV6-5 combines with J gene TRBJ2-3, with 7 bases fitting TRBD1. Germline CDR1 MNHEY, CDR2 SVGAGI. V lost 8 bases, J lost 4 bases, and 9 bases stayed unmatched. The CDR3 is 14 residues long. Here the CDR3 reads CASDRQGSADTQYF. The CDR3 DNA is TGTGCCAGCGACCGACAGGGATCGGCAGATACGCAGTATTTT.

The CDR3 sequence: CAISASGDRLIQYF. DNA of the CDR3: TGTGCCATCAGCGCCTCGGGAGACCGGCTTATTCAGTACTTC. J is TRBJ2-4 and V is TRBV10-3, with a possible D match to TRBD2 (6 bases). The CDR3 is made up of 14 amino acids. Per germline, CDR1 ENHRY and CDR2 SYGVKD. Trimming cost V 6 bases and J 10 bases, with 19 bases left between them.

The chain links TRBV28 to TRBJ1-2, with TRBD1 matching over 10 bases. V gave up 4 bases and J gave up 2 bases; unmatched junction bases: 7. Germline values: CDR1 MDHEN, CDR2 SYDVKM. The CDR3 covers 16 residues. The CDR3 DNA reads as TGTGCCAGCAGTTCTACCGGGACAGGGGTGAACTATGGCTACACCTTC. It encodes CASSSTGTGVNYGYTF.

The chain couples TRBV7-3 to TRBJ2-3, with 9 positions matching TRBD2. CDR1 is SGHTA and CDR2 is FQGTGA in the germline V gene. The V gene end was trimmed by 5 bases and the J gene end by 1 base; junction bases not matched to a gene: 7. CDR3 length equals 16 residues. CDR3 amino acids: CASSPTTSGRTDTQYF. In DNA form, the CDR3 reads TGTGCCAGCAGCCCGACGACTAGCGGACGCACAGATACGCAGTATTTT.